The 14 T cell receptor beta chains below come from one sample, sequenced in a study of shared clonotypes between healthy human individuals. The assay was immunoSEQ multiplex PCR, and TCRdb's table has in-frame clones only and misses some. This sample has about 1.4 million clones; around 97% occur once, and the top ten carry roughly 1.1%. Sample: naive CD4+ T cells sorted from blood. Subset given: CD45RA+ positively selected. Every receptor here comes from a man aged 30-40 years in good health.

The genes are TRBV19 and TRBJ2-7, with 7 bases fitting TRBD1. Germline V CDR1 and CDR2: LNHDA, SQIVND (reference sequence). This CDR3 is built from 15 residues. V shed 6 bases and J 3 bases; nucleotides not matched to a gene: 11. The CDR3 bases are TGTGCCAGTAGCCCCCGGACAGGCAGATTCTACGAGCAGTACTTC. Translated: CASSPRTGRFYEQYF.

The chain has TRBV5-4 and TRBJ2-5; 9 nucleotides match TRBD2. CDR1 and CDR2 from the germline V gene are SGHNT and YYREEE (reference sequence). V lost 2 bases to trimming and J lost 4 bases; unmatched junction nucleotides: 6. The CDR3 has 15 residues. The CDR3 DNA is TGTGCCAGCAGCTTTGGGACTAGCATAGGAGAGACCCAGTACTTC. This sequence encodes CASSFGTSIGETQYF.

CDR3 coding DNA: TGTGCCATCATGAGTGACGGGAGGGCCCACGAGCAGTACTTC. It is translated as CAIMSDGRAHEQYF. The chain has TRBV10-3 and TRBJ2-7; 8 nucleotides agree with TRBD2. This CDR3 region has 14 residues. Germline trimming cut 7 bases from V and 5 bases from J; bases unmatched to any gene: 10. The germline V gene has CDR1 ENHRY and CDR2 SYGVKD.

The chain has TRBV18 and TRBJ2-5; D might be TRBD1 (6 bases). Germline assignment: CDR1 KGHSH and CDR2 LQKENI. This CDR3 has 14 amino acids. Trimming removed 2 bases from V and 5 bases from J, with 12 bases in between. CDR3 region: CASSPNTGPETQYF. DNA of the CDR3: TGTGCCAGCTCACCAAATACAGGGCCTGAGACCCAGTACTTC.

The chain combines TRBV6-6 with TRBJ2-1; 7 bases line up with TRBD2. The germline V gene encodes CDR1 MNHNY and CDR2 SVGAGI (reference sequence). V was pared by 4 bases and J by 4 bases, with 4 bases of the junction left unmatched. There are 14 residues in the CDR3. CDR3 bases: TGTGCCAGCAGTTCAGGGACTACATACAATGAGCAGTTCTTC. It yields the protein CASSSGTTYNEQFF.

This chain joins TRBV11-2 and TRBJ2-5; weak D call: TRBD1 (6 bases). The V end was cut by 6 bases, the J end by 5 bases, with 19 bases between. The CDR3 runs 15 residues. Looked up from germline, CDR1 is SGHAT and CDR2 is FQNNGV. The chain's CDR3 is CASSRQYRAMETQYF. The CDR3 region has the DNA TGTGCCAGCAGTAGACAATACAGGGCTATGGAGACCCAGTACTTC.

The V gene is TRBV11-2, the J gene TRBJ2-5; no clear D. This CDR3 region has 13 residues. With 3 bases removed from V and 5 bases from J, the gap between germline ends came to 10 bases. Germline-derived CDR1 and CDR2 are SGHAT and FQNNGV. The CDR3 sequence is CASSFKLLETQYF. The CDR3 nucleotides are TGTGCCAGCAGCTTCAAGCTTTTGGAGACCCAGTACTTC. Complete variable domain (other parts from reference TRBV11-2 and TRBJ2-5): EAGVAQSPRYKIIEKRQSVAFWCNPISGHATLYWYQQILGQGPKLLIQFQNNGVVDDSQLPKDRFSAERLKGVDSTLKIQPAKLEDSAVYLCASSFKLLETQYFGPGTRLLVL.

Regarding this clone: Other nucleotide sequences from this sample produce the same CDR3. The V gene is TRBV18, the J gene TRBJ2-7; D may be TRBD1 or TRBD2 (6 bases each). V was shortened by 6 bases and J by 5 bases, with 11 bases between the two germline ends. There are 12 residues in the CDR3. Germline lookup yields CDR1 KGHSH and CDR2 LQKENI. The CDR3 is CASSPRGDEQYF. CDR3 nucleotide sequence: TGTGCCAGCTCCCCTAGGGGGGACGAGCAGTACTTC.

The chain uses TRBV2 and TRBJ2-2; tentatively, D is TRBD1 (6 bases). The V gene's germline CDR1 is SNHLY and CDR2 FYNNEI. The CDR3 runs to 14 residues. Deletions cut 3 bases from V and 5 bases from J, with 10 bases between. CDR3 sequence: CASSESRGTGELFF. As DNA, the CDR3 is TGTGCCAGCAGTGAGAGCAGGGGTACCGGGGAGCTGTTTTTT.

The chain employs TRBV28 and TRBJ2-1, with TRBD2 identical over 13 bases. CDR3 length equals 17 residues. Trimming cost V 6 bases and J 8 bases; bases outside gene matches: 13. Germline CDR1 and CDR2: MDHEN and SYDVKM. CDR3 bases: TGTGCCAGCAGCCTAGGGACTAGCGGGATCCCGTCGGATGAGCAGTTCTTC. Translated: CASSLGTSGIPSDEQFF. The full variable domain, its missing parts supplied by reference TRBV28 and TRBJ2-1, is DVKVTQSSRYLVKRTGEKVFLECVQDMDHENMFWYRQDPGLGLRLIYFSYDVKMKEKGDIPEGYSVSREKKERFSLILESASTNQTSMYLCASSLGTSGIPSDEQFFGPGTRLTVL.

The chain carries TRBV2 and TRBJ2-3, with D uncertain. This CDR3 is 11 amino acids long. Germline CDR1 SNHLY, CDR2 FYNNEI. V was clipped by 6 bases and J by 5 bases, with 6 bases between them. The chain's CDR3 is CASRVGDTQYF. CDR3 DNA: TGTGCCAGCAGGGTGGGAGATACGCAGTATTTT.

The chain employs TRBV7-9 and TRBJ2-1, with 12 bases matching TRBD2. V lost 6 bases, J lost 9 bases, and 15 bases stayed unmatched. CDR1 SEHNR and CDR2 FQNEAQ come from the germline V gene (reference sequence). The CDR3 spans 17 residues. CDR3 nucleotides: TGTGCCAGCAGTTCAGGGGGATCTAGCGGGAGGGCCGGTGAGCAGTTCTTC. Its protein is CASSSGGSSGRAGEQFF.

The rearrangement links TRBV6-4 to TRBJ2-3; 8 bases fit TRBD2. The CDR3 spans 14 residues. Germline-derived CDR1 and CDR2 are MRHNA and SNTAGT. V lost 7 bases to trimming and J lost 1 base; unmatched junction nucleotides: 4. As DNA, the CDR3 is TGTGCCAGCAAATGGACTAGCCGCACAGATACGCAGTATTTT. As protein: CASKWTSRTDTQYF.

CDR3 bases: TGCGCCAGCAGCTTGCAACAGAACACCGGGGAGCTGTTTTTT. Translated: CASSLQQNTGELFF. The V call is TRBV5-1, the J call TRBJ2-2, with D unresolved. V was shortened by 1 base and J by 1 base, with 5 bases between the two germline ends. CDR3 length: 14 amino acids. Germline-derived CDR1 and CDR2 are SGHRS and YFSETQ.